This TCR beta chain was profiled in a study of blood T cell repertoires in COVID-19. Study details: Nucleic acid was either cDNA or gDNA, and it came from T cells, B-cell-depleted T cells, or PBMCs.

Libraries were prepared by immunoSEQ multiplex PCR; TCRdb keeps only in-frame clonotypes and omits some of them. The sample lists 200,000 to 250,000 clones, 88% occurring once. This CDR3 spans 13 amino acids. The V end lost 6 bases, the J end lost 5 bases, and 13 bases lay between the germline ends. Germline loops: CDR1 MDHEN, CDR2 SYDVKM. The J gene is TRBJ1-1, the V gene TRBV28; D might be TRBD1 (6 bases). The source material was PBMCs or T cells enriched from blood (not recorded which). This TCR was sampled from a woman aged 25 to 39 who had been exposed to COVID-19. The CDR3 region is CASRMAGATEAFF. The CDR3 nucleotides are TGTGCCAGCAGGATGGCGGGGGCAACTGAAGCTTTCTTT.